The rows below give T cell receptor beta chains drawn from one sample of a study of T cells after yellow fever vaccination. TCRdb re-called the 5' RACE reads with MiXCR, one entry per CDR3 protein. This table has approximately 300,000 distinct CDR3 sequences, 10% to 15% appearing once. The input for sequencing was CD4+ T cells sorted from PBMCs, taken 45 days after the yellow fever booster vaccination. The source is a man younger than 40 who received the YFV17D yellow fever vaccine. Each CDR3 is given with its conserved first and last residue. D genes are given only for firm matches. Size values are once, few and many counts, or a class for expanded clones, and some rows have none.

CDR3nt: TGTGCCACAACGCAGGGGGTAGGAACCGGGGAGCTGTTTTTT
CDR3aa: CATTQGVGTGELFF
abundance: few
j_gene: TRBJ2-2
d_gene: TRBD1
len: 14
v_gene: TRBV25-1

CDR3nt: TGTGCCAGCTCACCCTCCGGGACAAATTACGAGCAGTACTTC
CDR3aa: CASSPSGTNYEQYF
abundance: -
j_gene: TRBJ2-7
d_gene: -
len: 14
v_gene: TRBV18

CDR3nt: TGTGCCAGCAGCCAACTTGCGTCTGGAAACACCATATATTTT
CDR3aa: CASSQLASGNTIYF
abundance: few
j_gene: TRBJ1-3
d_gene: -
len: 14
v_gene: TRBV16

CDR3nt: TGTGCCAGCAGCGTAGTAGAAACAGGGACTGCTTTCTTT
CDR3aa: CASSVVETGTAFF
abundance: -
j_gene: TRBJ1-1
d_gene: -
len: 13
v_gene: TRBV9

CDR3nt: TGTGCCAGCAGCCCACAGGGGAACGGGGAGACCCAGTACTTC
CDR3aa: CASSPQGNGETQYF
abundance: few
j_gene: TRBJ2-5
d_gene: TRBD1
len: 14
v_gene: TRBV7-2

CDR3nt: TGTGCCAGCAGGCCTCCCGGGACACGGAATAGCAATCAGCCCCAGCATTTT
CDR3aa: CASRPPGTRNSNQPQHF
abundance: -
j_gene: TRBJ1-5
d_gene: -
len: 17
v_gene: TRBV6-2/TRBV6-3

CDR3nt: TGCAGCGTTGGGGACAGGGAAGCGGGGCAGTACTTC
CDR3aa: CSVGDREAGQYF
abundance: -
j_gene: TRBJ2-7
d_gene: TRBD1
len: 12
v_gene: TRBV29-1

CDR3nt: TGCAGCGTTGTGGAACCAGGACAGTTCAGGAATGAGCAGTTCTTC
CDR3aa: CSVVEPGQFRNEQFF
abundance: few
j_gene: TRBJ2-1
d_gene: -
len: 15
v_gene: TRBV29-1

CDR3nt: TGTGCCAGCAGCCCCGCCGAGTTTGGGACCCAGTACTTC
CDR3aa: CASSPAEFGTQYF
abundance: few
j_gene: TRBJ2-5
d_gene: -
len: 13
v_gene: TRBV12-3/TRBV12-4

CDR3nt: TGTGCCAGCAGCAAACCAGGACAAGTACAGTACTTC
CDR3aa: CASSKPGQVQYF
abundance: -
j_gene: TRBJ2-7
d_gene: -
len: 12
v_gene: TRBV21-1

CDR3nt: TGTGCCAGCATGAGTTCAGATACGCAGTATTTT
CDR3aa: CASMSSDTQYF
abundance: -
j_gene: TRBJ2-3
d_gene: -
len: 11
v_gene: TRBV2

CDR3nt: TGCAGCGGTTCCCGGGACATTTACAATGAGCAGTTCTTC
CDR3aa: CSGSRDIYNEQFF
abundance: few
j_gene: TRBJ2-1
d_gene: -
len: 13
v_gene: TRBV29-1

CDR3nt: TGTGCCATCAGTGAGTCTCTACCCCAGGAGACCCAGTACTTC
CDR3aa: CAISESLPQETQYF
abundance: few
j_gene: TRBJ2-5
d_gene: -
len: 14
v_gene: TRBV10-3

CDR3nt: TGTGCCAGCAGTTACTCACCGGGGACGGGAGAAAAACTGTTTTTT
CDR3aa: CASSYSPGTGEKLFF
abundance: -
j_gene: TRBJ1-4
d_gene: -
len: 15
v_gene: TRBV6-5

CDR3nt: TGTGCCATCAAAGAGAGGACAGTGTCATCTGGAAACACCATATATTTT
CDR3aa: CAIKERTVSSGNTIYF
abundance: few
j_gene: TRBJ1-3
d_gene: -
len: 16
v_gene: TRBV10-3